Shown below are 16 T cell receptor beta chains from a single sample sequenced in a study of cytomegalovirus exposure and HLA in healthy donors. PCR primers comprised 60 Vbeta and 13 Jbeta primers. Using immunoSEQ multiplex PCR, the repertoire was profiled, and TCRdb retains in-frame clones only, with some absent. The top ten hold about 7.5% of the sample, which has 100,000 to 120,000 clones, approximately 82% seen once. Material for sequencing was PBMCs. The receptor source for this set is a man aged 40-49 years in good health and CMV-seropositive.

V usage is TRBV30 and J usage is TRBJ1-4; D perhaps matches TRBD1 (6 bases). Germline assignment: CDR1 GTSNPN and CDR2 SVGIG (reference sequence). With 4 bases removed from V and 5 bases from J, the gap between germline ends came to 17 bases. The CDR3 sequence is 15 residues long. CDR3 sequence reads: CAWTAWGGPNEKLFF. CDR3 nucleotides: TGTGCCTGGACCGCATGGGGGGGGCCGAATGAAAAACTGTTTTTT.

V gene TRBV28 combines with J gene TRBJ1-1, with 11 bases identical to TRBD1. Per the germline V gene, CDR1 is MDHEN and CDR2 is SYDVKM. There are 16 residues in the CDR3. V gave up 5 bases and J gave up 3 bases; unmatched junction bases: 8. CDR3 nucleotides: TGTGCCAGCAGTCTATCCGGGACAGGGGGGGACACTGAAGCTTTCTTT. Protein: CASSLSGTGGDTEAFF.

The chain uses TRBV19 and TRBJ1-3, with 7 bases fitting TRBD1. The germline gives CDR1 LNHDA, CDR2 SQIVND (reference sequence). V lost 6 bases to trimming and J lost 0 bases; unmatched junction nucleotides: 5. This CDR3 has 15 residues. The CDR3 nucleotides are TGTGCCAGTAGCTCTGGGACAGCCTCTGGAAACACCATATATTTT. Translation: CASSSGTASGNTIYF.

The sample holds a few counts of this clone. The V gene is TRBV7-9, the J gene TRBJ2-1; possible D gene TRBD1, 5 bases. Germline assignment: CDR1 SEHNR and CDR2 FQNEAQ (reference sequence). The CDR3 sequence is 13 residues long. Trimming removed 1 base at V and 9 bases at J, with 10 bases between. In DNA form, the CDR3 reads TGTGCCAGCAGCTTAGGAGACAGCCGTGAGCAGTTCTTC. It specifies CASSLGDSREQFF.

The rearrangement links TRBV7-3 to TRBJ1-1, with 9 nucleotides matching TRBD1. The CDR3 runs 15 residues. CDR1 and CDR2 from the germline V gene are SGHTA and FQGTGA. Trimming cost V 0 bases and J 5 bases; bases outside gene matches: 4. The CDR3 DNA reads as TGTGCCAGCAGCTTAACGGGACAGGGATCGACTGAAGCTTTCTTT. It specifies CASSLTGQGSTEAFF.

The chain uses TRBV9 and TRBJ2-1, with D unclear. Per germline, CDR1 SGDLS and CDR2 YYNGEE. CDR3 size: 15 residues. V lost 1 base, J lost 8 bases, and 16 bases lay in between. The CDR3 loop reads CASSVLTGLVHEQFF. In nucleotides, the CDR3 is TGTGCCAGCAGCGTATTGACTGGTCTCGTCCATGAGCAGTTCTTC.

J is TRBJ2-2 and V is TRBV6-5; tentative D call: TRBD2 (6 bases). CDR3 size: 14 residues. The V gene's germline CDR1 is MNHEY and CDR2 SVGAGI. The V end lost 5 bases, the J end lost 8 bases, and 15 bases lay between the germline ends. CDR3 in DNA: TGTGCCAGCAGTCTTCCCGGGACTGCGGGGGAGCTGTTTTTT. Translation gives CASSLPGTAGELFF.

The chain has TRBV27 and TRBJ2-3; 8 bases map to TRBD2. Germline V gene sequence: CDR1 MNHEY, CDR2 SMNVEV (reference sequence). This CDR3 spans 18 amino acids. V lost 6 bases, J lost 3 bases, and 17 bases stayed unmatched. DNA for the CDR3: TGTGCCAGCAGCCCAGTGCTGTACGGGGGGGCCGTGACAGATACGCAGTATTTT. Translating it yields CASSPVLYGGAVTDTQYF.

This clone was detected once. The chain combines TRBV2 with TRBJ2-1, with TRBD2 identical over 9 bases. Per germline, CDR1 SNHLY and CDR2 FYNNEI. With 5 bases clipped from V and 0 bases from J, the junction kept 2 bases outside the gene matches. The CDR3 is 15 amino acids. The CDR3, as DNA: TGTGCCAGCAGTAGCGGGAGGAGCTCCTACAATGAGCAGTTCTTC. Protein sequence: CASSSGRSSYNEQFF.

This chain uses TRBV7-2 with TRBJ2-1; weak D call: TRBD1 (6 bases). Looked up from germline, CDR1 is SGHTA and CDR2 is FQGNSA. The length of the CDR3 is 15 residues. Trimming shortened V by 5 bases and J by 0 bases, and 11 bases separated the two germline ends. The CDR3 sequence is CASSLDSSSYNEQFF. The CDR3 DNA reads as TGTGCCAGCAGCCTGGACAGTAGCTCCTACAATGAGCAGTTCTTC.

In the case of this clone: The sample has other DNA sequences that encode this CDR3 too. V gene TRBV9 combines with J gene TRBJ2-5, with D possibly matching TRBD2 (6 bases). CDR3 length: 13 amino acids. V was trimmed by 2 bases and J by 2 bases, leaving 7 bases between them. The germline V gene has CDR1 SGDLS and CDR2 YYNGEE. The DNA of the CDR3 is TGTGCCAGCAGCGTGGGGGGACAAGAGACCCAGTACTTC. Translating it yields CASSVGGQETQYF.

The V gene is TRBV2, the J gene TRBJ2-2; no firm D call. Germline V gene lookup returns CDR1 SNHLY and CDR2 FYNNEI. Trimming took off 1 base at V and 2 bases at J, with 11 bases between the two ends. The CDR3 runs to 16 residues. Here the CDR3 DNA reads TGTGCCAGCAGTGAAGATGTGCTAGTCAACACCGGGGAGCTGTTTTTT. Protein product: CASSEDVLVNTGELFF.

The CDR3, as DNA: TGTGCCAGCAGCCCCCAGACAGAGAACACTGAAGCTTTCTTT. Its protein product is CASSPQTENTEAFF. The rearrangement links TRBV9 to TRBJ1-1; a possible D gene is TRBD1 (5 bases). The germline V gene has CDR1 SGDLS and CDR2 YYNGEE. This CDR3 contains 14 residues. The ends were cut back, 4 bases at V and 1 base at J, with 11 bases in the middle.

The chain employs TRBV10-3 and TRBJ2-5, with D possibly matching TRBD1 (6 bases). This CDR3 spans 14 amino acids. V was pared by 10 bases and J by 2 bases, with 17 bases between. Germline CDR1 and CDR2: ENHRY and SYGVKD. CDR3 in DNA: TGTGCCACCACCCCAGGGGCCTTGCAAGAGACCCAGTACTTC. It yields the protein CATTPGALQETQYF.

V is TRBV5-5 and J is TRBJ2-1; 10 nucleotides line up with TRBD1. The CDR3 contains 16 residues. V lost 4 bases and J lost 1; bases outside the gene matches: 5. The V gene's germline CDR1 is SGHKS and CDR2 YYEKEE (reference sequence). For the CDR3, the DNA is TGTGCCAGCAGCCGCGGGACAGGGGTTTCCTACAATGAGCAGTTCTTC. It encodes CASSRGTGVSYNEQFF.

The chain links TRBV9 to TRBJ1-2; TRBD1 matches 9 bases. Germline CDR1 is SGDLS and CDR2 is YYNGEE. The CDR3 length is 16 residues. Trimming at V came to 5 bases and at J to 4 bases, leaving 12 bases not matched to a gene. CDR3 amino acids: CASSRSGQGVGYGYTF. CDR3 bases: TGTGCCAGCAGTCGATCGGGACAGGGAGTTGGCTATGGCTACACCTTC.